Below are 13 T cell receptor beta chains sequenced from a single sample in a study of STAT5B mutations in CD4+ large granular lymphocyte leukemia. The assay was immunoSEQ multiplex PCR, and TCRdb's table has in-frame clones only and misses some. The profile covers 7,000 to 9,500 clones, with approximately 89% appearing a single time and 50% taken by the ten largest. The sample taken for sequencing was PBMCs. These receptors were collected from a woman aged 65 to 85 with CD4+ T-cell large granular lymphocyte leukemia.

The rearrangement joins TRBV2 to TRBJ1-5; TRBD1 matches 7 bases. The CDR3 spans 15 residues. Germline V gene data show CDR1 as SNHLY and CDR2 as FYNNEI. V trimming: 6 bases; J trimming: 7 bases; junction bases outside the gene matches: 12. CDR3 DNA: TGTGCCAGCAGCGGCGGGAGGGGGCGAGAACAGCCCCAGCATTTT. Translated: CASSGGRGREQPQHF.

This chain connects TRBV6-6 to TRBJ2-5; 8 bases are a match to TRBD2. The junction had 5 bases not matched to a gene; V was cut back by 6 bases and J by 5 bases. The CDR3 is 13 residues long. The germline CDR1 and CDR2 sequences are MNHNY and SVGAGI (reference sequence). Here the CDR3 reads CASSRGGRETQYF. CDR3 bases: TGTGCCAGCAGCCGGGGGGGTCGTGAGACCCAGTACTTC.

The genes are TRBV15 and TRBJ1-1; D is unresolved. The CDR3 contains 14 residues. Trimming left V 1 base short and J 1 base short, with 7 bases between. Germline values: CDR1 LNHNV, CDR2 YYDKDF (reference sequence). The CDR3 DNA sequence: TGTGCCACCAGCAGAGGCCCTACGAACACTGAAGCTTTCTTT. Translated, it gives CATSRGPTNTEAFF.

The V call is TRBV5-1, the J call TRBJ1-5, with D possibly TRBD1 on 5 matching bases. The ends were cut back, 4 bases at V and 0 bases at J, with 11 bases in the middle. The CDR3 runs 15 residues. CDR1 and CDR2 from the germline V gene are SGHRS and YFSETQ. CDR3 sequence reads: CASSSGTDSNQPQHF. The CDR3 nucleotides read TGCGCCAGCAGCAGCGGGACTGATAGCAATCAGCCCCAGCATTTT.

CDR3 in amino acids: CASSDEGNRNTIYF. The CDR3 DNA reads as TGTGCCAGCAGTGACGAGGGAAATAGAAACACCATATATTTT. The rearrangement uses TRBV2 and TRBJ1-3; D call uncertain. Trimming left V 3 bases short and J 5 bases short, with 11 bases between. Germline assignment: CDR1 SNHLY and CDR2 FYNNEI. The CDR3 runs 14 residues.

CDR3 protein: CASSLRTSTNEKLFF. In nucleotides, the CDR3 is TGTGCCAGCAGTTTAAGAACATCAACTAATGAAAAACTGTTTTTT. This rearrangement joins TRBV6-6 to TRBJ1-4, with unresolved D. The CDR3 covers 15 residues. Germline V gives CDR1 MNHNY, CDR2 SVGAGI (reference sequence). Deletions cut 4 bases from V and 0 bases from J, with 9 bases between.

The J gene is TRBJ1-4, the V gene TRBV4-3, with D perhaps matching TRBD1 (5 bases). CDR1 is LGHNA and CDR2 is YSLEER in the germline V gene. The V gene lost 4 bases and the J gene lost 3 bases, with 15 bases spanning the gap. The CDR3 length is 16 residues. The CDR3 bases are TGCGCCAGCAGCCCCGTCGGGGCCCAGGCTAATGAAAAACTGTTTTTT. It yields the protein CASSPVGAQANEKLFF.

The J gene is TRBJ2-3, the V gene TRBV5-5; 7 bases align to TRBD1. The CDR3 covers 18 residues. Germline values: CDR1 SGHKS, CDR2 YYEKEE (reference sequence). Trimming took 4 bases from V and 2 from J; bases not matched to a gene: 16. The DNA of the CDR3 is TGTGCCAGCAGCCCCAGGTCGGGCAGGGGGACAATCACAGATACGCAGTATTTT. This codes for CASSPRSGRGTITDTQYF.

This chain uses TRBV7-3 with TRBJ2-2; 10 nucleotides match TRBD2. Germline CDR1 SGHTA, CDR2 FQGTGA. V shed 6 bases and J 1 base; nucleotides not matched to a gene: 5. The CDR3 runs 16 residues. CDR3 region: CASSFSGGLNTGELFF. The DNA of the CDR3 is TGTGCCAGCAGTTTTAGCGGGGGGCTGAACACCGGGGAGCTGTTTTTT.

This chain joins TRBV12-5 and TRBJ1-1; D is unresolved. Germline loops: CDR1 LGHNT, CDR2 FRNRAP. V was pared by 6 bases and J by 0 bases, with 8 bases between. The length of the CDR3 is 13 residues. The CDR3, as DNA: TGTGCTAGTGGCCGTGGATTGAACACTGAAGCTTTCTTT. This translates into CASGRGLNTEAFF. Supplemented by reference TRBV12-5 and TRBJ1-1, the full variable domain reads DARVTQTPRHKVTEMGQEVTMRCQPILGHNTVFWYRQTMMQGLELLAYFRNRAPLDDSGMPKDRFSAEMPDATLATLKIQPSEPRDSAVYFCASGRGLNTEAFFGQGTRLTVV.

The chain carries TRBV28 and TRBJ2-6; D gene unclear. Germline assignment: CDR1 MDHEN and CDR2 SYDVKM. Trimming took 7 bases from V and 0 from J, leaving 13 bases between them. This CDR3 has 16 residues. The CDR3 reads CASTSGRNSGANVLTF. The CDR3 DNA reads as TGTGCCAGCACCTCCGGACGGAACTCTGGGGCCAACGTCCTGACTTTC.

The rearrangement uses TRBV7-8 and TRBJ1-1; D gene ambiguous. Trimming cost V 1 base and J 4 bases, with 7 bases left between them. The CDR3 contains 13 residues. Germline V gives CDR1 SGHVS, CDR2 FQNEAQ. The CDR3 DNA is TGTGCCAGCAGCTTAGATATGTCCACTGAAGCTTTCTTT. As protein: CASSLDMSTEAFF.

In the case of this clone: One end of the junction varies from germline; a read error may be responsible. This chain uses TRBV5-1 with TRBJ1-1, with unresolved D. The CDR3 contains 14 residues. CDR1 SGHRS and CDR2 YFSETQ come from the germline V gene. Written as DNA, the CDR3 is TGCGCCAGCAGCTTGGGGGCTGTAGACACTCAAGCTTTCTTT. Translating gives CASSLGAVDTQAFF.